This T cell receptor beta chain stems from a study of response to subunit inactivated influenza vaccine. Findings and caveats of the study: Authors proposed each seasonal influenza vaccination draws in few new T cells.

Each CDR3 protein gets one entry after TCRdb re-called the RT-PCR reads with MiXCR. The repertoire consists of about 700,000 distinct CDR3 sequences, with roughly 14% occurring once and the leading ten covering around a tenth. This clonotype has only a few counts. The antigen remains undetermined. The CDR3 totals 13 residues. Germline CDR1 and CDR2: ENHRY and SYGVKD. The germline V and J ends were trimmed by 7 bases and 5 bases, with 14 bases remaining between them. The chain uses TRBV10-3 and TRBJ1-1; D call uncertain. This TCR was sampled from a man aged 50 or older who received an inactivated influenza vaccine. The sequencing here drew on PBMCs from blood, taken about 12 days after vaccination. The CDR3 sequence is CAITRELGTEAFF. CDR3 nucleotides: TGTGCCATCACCCGAGAACTCGGTACTGAAGCTTTCTTT.